Listed below are T cell receptor beta chains from one sample, sequenced in a study of blood T cells in healthy people across ages. TCRdb redid the calling of the 5' RACE reads with MiXCR, one entry per CDR3 protein. The sample carries 650,000 to 1,000,000 distinct CDR3 sequences, about 34% recorded once. Sequencing input: blood. The receptors originated from a man between 18 and 35 years old in good health. CDR3s include the opening cysteine and the closing phenylalanine or tryptophan. D genes are given only for firm matches. Clone size is not always given. Where it is, it says once, few, many or a class for expanded clones.

NA	TRBV6-5	NA	TRBJ2-2	CASSYADTGELFF	TGTGCCAGCAGTTACGCGGACACCGGGGAGCTGTTTTTT
TRBD2	TRBV7-9	many	TRBJ2-1	CASSGLAGSSYNEQFF	TGTGCCAGCAGCGGACTAGCGGGGTCCTCCTACAATGAGCAGTTCTTC
NA	TRBV12-3/TRBV12-4	NA	TRBJ1-1	CASSPGGEGTEAFF	TGTGCCAGCAGCCCCGGGGGAGAAGGGACTGAAGCTTTCTTT
NA	TRBV20-1	NA	TRBJ1-5	CSAIVRGVQPQHF	TGCAGTGCTATAGTTCGGGGGGTTCAGCCCCAGCATTTT
TRBD1	TRBV24-1	NA	TRBJ2-5	CATSDPSGTGQGGQETQYF	TGTGCCACCAGTGACCCAAGCGGGACGGGACAGGGGGGACAAGAGACCCAGTACTTC
NA	TRBV6-6	few	TRBJ2-1	CASSYGPGGGFYNEQFF	TGTGCCAGCAGTTACGGCCCTGGAGGGGGCTTCTACAATGAGCAGTTCTTC
NA	TRBV5-1	NA	TRBJ2-1	CASSVQGRDNEQFF	TGCGCCAGCAGCGTACAGGGTCGGGACAATGAGCAGTTCTTC
NA	TRBV2	NA	TRBJ2-5	CASRQGGETQYF	TGTGCCAGCCGTCAGGGTGGAGAGACCCAGTACTTC
NA	TRBV28	NA	TRBJ2-5	CASSYNGHLGEQYF	TGTGCCAGCAGCTATAATGGACACCTCGGGGAGCAGTACTTC
TRBD1	TRBV7-2	few	TRBJ2-5	CASDRGGPQETQYF	TGTGCCAGCGACAGGGGGGGCCCCCAAGAGACCCAGTACTTC
NA	TRBV6-5	NA	TRBJ1-5	CASSRTDSSNQPQHF	TGTGCCAGCAGTCGAACCGACAGCAGCAATCAGCCCCAGCATTTT
NA	TRBV7-2	few	TRBJ1-4	CASSLVRGREKLFF	TGTGCCAGCAGCTTAGTGCGGGGGAGGGAAAAACTGTTTTTT
NA	TRBV12-3/TRBV12-4	many	TRBJ2-6	CASSLRGGANVLTF	TGTGCCAGCAGTTTACGGGGGGGGGCCAACGTCCTGACTTTC
NA	TRBV4-3	few	TRBJ1-6	CASSQEPARDSPLHF	TGCGCCAGCAGCCAAGAACCGGCCAGAGATTCACCCCTCCACTTT
TRBD2	TRBV20-1	NA	TRBJ2-5	CSARAKRGQETQYF	TGCAGTGCTAGGGCTAAGCGGGGGCAAGAGACCCAGTACTTC
NA	TRBV6-2/TRBV6-3	NA	TRBJ1-1	CASTLAGTRHEAFF	TGTGCCAGCACCCTCGCAGGGACCCGTCATGAAGCTTTCTTT
NA	TRBV5-1	NA	TRBJ2-7	CASSNRGKRLNEQYF	TGCGCCAGCAGCAACCGGGGTAAGCGGCTTAACGAGCAGTACTTC